This T cell receptor beta chain was identified during a study of T cell repertoires in cytomegalovirus infection. Study at large: Public TCR beta signatures indicated both CMV infection and matching HLA type. Points from the study as a whole: Using cumulative public TCR beta family frequency, the authors identified those who carried CMV together with the relevant HLA. Clonotypes of TCR beta that were HLA-C-restricted and CMV-specific dominated the ex vivo response.

TCRdb fed the reads into MiXCR, producing one record per CDR3 protein. The table includes 310,000 or so distinct CDR3 sequences, 15% to 20% detected once. There are many counts of this clonotype. The antigen is not known. Material for sequencing was PBMCs. The clonotype was recovered from a human donor in good health (CMV status not recorded). Some clones in this sample may be carry-over from other donors' samples.

CDR3 loop: CASSALTGASTDTQYF. The CDR3 nucleotides read TGTGCCAGCAGTGCATTGACGGGTGCTAGCACAGATACGCAGTATTTT. This chain connects TRBV25-1 to TRBJ2-3; no definite D call. This CDR3 contains 16 residues. V shed 4 bases and J shed 0 bases, with 14 bases lying between them. Looked up from germline, CDR1 is MGHDK and CDR2 is SYGVNS. Looking up the rest from reference TRBV25-1 and TRBJ2-3 gives the full variable domain: EADIYQTPRYLVIGTGKKITLECSQTMGHDKMYWYQQDPGMELHLIHYSYGVNSTEKGDLSSESTVSRIRTEHFPLTLESARPSHTSQYLCASSALTGASTDTQYFGPGTRLTVL.